This TCR beta chain derives from a study of cytomegalovirus exposure and HLA in healthy donors. Method: immunoSEQ multiplex PCR; TCRdb's copy keeps in-frame clones and lacks some. The profile shows fewer than 120,000 clones, 70% to 90% of them singletons. Study-level points and caveats: The study listed approximately 170 cytomegalovirus-associated TCR beta chains.

As to this clone: The antigen is undetermined.

CDR1 and CDR2 (germline): SGDLS, YYNGEE. This CDR3 contains 16 residues. Losses at the gene ends were 4 bases for V and 3 bases for J; bases not matched to a gene: 7. This receptor was taken from a woman aged 30 to 39 in good health and CMV-seropositive. Sequencing was done on a sample of PBMCs. J is TRBJ2-3 and V is TRBV9, with TRBD1 matching 11 bases. In DNA form, the CDR3 reads TGTGCCAGCAGCCCCCGGGACAGGGGGAGGACAGATACGCAGTATTTT. It translates to CASSPRDRGRTDTQYF.